This is a list of T cell receptor beta chains from one sample in a study of radiation and T cells in renal cell carcinoma. TCRdb's table, derived via immunoSEQ multiplex PCR, lists solely in-frame clones and lacks some. The table shows 120,000 or so clones, with 88% occurring only once. Sequenced here: blood, sampled from a patient whose treatment included radiotherapy and nephrectomy. These receptors were obtained from a woman in her 70s with renal cell carcinoma. Both conserved end residues are trimmed from each CDR3. The order of the fields is V gene, clone size, CDR3 protein. Clone sizes are given selectively: once, few, many, or a class where the clone is expanded.

>TRBV5-1|.
ASSHLDREFGNTIY
>TRBV6-5|few
ASSYPRTGGSPLH
>TRBV5-8|.
ASSPAVRGGQETQY
>TRBV25-1|.
ASSSELGYGYT
>TRBV15|.
ATSNNRAPTYEQY
>TRBV9|.
ASSVEGTAYDTQY
>TRBV4-3|.
ASSQDRIYNEQF
>TRBV6-1|.
ASSEANRGYGYT
>TRBV5-5|.
ASSLKGAGNTIY
>TRBV7-9|medium-sized
AGTGVGYGYT
>TRBV5-6|.
ASSLNRAHRRHVDNEQF
>TRBV5-3|once
ARSCPRGETDTQY
>TRBV29-1|few
TGGLGGEAF
>TRBV30|once
AWSSGGALVNEQF
>TRBV29-1|.
SVVLAGRETQY
>TRBV9|once
ASSVGMGVEETQY
>TRBV9|.
ASSVRGGSDEQF
>TRBV7-2|.
ASSLGFASSS
>TRBV5-6|.
ASTFSVMDTEAF
>TRBV19|.
ASSIGGTISYGYT
>TRBV5-1|few
ASRVQGNTEAF
>TRBV7-2|once
ASSVRTVSSYNEQF
>TRBV19|.
ASKSLRGQENTEAF
>TRBV7-2|once
ASSLARAGGTDTQY
>TRBV28|.
ASTTFAGDRTEAF
>TRBV7-2|once
ASSPLTLYGYT
>TRBV29-1|.
SVVLQGAYEQY
>TRBV30|.
AWSPLGRGYEQY
>TRBV9|.
ASSAGVGGLLQPQH
>TRBV6-1|.
ASSVLTGVGGEAF
>TRBV11-2|.
ATGQVSTDTQY
>TRBV25-1|.
ASSGGGNQPQH
>TRBV11-3|.
ASSFPSVQDYNEQF
>TRBV5-5|.
ASSGGDRHTEAF
>TRBV7-2|.
ASSLAQHSGNTIY
>TRBV19|.
ASADRYSGNTIY
>TRBV7-2|.
ASSLTQGPNYGYT
>TRBV9|.
ASSVDPSGGVEETQY
>TRBV2|.
ASSEALGKSSVGSKNIQY
>TRBV28|.
ASSSRLYSNQPQH
>TRBV19|.
ASTVSGTGGVYEQY
>TRBV7-9|.
ASSSKSDAEDSGNTIY
>TRBV11-3|.
ASSFGPLGGYT
>TRBV9|many
ASGKTGTSYEQY
>TRBV9|.
ASSSRQGGYEKLF
>TRBV13|.
ASKSRYGNTEAF
>TRBV6-5|.
ASSYSRGSYEQY
>TRBV6-6|.
ATSTVNYGYT
>TRBV1|.
TSSTGTSVEEGDTQY
>TRBV6-5|.
ASRLAGGRDTQY
>TRBV18|.
ASSPQGSRNEKLF